The sample holds many counts of the clone carrying this T cell receptor beta chain. Its matching antigen is unknown. TCRdb reprocessed the 5' RACE reads via MiXCR and lists one record per CDR3 protein. This table has around 390,000 distinct CDR3 sequences, 15% to 20% appearing once. The data were obtained in a study of T-cell memory formation after mild COVID-19. For the study at large: In these data, TCR clusters were largely donor specific.

Findings and caveats of the study: The study detected some responding clones in pre-infection memory, suggesting cross-reactive memory joined. From day 15 to 85, contracting clones were balanced between CD4 and CD8, whereas later expanders leaned toward CD4+.

The sequence derives from a man between 18 and 35 years old who had mild COVID-19 (a few samples of this study predate the infection). Cell type and time point are not known. The source material was PBMCs or a T cell subset sorted from them (not recorded which).

In DNA form, the CDR3 reads TGTGCCAGCAGTCCTGGGACTAGGTACAATGAGCAGTTCTTC. Its protein is CASSPGTRYNEQFF. This chain joins TRBV12-3 or TRBV12-4 and TRBJ2-1; 8 bases line up with TRBD2. The CDR3 loop spans 14 amino acids. Trimming cost V 5 bases and J 4 bases; bases outside gene matches: 4.